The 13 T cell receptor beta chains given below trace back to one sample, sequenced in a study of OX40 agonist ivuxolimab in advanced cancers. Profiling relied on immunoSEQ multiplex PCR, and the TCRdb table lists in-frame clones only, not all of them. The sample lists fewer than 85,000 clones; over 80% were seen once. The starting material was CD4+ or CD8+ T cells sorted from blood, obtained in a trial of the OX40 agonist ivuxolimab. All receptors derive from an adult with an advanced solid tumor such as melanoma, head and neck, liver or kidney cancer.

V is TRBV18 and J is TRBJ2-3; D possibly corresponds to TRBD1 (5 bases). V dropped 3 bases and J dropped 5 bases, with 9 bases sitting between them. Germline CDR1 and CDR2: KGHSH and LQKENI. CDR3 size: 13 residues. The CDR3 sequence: CASSPTQGDTQYF. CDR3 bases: TGTGCCAGCTCACCTACCCAGGGAGATACGCAGTATTTT.

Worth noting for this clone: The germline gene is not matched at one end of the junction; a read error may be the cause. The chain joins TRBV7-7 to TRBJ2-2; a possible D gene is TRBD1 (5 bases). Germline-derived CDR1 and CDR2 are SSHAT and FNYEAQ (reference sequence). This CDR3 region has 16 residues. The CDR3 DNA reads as TGTGCTAGCAGCTTAGCTTCAGGGCATGGCGCCGGGGAGCTGTTTTTT. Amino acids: CASSLASGHGAGELFF.

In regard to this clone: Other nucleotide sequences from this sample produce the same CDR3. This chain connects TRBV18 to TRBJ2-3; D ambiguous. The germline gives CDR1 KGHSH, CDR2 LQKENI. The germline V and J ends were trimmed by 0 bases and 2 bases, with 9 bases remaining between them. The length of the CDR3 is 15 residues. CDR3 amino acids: CASSPPNSNTDTQYF. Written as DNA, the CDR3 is TGTGCCAGCTCACCACCCAACAGTAACACAGATACGCAGTATTTT.

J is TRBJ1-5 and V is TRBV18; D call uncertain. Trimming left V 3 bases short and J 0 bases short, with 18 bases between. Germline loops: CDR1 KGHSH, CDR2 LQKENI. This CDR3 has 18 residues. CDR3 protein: CASSPTATAPNSNQPQHF. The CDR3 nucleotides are TGTGCCAGCTCACCCACGGCGACTGCCCCGAATAGCAATCAGCCCCAGCATTTT.

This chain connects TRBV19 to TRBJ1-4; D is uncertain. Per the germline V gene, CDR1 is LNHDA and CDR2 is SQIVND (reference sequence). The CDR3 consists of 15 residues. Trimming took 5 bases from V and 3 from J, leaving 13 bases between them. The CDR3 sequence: CASSAPGAANEKLFF. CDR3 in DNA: TGTGCCAGTAGTGCCCCCGGCGCAGCTAATGAAAAACTGTTTTTT.

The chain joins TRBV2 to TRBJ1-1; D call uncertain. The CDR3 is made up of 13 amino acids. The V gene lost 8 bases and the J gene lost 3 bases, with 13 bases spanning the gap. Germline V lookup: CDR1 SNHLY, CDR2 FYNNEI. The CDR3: CASSYRRDTEAFF. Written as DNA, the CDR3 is TGTGCCAGCTCATACAGAAGGGACACTGAAGCTTTCTTT.

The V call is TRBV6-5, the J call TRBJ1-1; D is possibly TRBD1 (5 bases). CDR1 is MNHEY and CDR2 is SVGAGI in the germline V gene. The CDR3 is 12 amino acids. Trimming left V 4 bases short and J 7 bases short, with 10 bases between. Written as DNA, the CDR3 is TGTGCCAGCAGTTCCTCCACAGGTGAAGCTTTCTTT. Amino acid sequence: CASSSSTGEAFF.

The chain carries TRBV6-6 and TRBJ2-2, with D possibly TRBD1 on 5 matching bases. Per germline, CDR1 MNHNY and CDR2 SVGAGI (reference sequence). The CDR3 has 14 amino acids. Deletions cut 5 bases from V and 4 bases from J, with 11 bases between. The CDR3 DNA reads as TGTGCCAGCAGTCTACAGGAAGGCACCGGGGAGCTGTTTTTT. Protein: CASSLQEGTGELFF.

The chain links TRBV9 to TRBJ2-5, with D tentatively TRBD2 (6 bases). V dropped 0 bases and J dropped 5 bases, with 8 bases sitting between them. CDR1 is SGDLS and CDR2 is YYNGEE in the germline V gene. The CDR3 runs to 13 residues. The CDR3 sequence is CASSVGREETQYF. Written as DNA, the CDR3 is TGTGCCAGCAGCGTAGGGAGGGAGGAGACCCAGTACTTC.

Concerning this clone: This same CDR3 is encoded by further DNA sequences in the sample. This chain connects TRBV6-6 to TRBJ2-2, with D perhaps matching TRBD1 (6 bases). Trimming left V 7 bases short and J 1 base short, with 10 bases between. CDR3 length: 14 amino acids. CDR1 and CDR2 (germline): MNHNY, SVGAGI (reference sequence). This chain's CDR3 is CASILDRNTGELFF. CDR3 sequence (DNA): TGTGCCAGCATCCTGGACAGGAACACCGGGGAGCTGTTTTTT.

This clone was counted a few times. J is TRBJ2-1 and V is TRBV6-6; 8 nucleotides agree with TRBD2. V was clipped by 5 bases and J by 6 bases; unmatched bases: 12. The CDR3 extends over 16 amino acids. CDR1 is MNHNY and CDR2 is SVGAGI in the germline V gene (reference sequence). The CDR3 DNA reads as TGTGCCAGCAGTATACAAGGACTAGCCACCCTCAATGAGCAGTTCTTC. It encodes CASSIQGLATLNEQFF.

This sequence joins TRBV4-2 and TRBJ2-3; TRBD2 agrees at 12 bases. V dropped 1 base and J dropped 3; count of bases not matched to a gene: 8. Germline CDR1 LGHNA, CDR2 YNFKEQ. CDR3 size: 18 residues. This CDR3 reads CASSQASSGGAGTDTQYF. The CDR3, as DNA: TGTGCCAGCAGCCAAGCGTCTAGCGGGGGGGCCGGAACAGATACGCAGTATTTT.

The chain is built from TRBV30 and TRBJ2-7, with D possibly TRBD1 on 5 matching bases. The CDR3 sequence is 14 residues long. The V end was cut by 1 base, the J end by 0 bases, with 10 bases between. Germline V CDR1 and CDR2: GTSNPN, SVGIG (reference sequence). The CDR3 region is CAWSDLDTSYEQYF. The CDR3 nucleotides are TGTGCCTGGAGTGACTTGGACACCTCCTACGAGCAGTACTTC.